The next 23 T cell receptor beta chains were all read from a single sample in a study of OX40 agonist ivuxolimab in advanced cancers. TCRdb's table, derived via immunoSEQ multiplex PCR, lists solely in-frame clones and lacks some. Among about 46,000 clones listed, 88% were seen once. This specimen consisted of CD4+ or CD8+ T cells sorted from blood, obtained in a trial of the OX40 agonist ivuxolimab. The receptors stem from an adult with an advanced solid tumor such as melanoma, head and neck, liver or kidney cancer.

The count of this clone is one. The J gene is TRBJ2-3, the V gene TRBV28, with 9 bases that match TRBD1. V was pared by 3 bases and J by 0 bases, with 10 bases of the junction left unmatched. Germline values: CDR1 MDHEN, CDR2 SYDVKM. The length of the CDR3 is 18 residues. This chain's CDR3 is CASSFTAGTGFSTDTQYF. The CDR3 DNA reads as TGTGCCAGCAGTTTTACAGCCGGGACAGGGTTTAGCACAGATACGCAGTATTTT.

The chain recombines TRBV7-9 with TRBJ2-7; 12 bases match TRBD2. J gave up 12 bases and V 4 bases, and 7 bases lay outside the gene matches. The germline V gene has CDR1 SEHNR and CDR2 FQNEAQ (reference sequence). CDR3 size: 13 residues. The CDR3 nucleotides are TGTGCCAGCAGCTCTAGCGGGAGGGCCGTTTGGTACTTC. This encodes CASSSSGRAVWYF.

This clone was seen just once. The V gene is TRBV14, the J gene TRBJ2-5; 8 nucleotides line up with TRBD2. Germline CDR1 and CDR2: SGHDN and FVKESK. After removal of 4 bases from V and 4 bases from J, the junction contained 5 bases not matched to a gene. The CDR3 is 14 residues long. The chain's CDR3 is CASSRSGMGETQYF. CDR3 coding DNA: TGTGCCAGCAGCCGTAGCGGGATGGGAGAGACCCAGTACTTC.

The chain carries TRBV7-8 and TRBJ2-6; 7 bases line up with TRBD1. V was clipped by 6 bases and J by 3 bases; unmatched bases: 5. The CDR3 runs 15 residues. Germline V CDR1 and CDR2: SGHVS, FQNEAQ. CDR3 nucleotides: TGTGCCAGCAGACGGACAGGAATTGGGGCCAACGTCCTGACTTTC. Amino acids: CASRRTGIGANVLTF. The full variable domain, rest sourced from reference TRBV7-8 and TRBJ2-6, is GAGVSQSPRYKVAKRGQDVALRCDPISGHVSLFWYQQALGQGPEFLTYFQNEAQLDKSGLPSDRFFAERPEGSVSTLKIQRTQQEDSAVYLCASRRTGIGANVLTFGAGSRLTVL.

J is TRBJ2-3 and V is TRBV18, with D perhaps matching TRBD2 (6 bases). Trimming removed 5 bases at V and 0 bases at J, with 12 bases between. The germline V gene has CDR1 KGHSH and CDR2 LQKENI. This CDR3 has 15 residues. The CDR3 sequence is CASSAGTLSTDTQYF. The CDR3 bases are TGTGCCAGCTCAGCGGGAACTCTTAGCACAGATACGCAGTATTTT.

The chain carries TRBV7-6 and TRBJ2-6; no clear D. V was pared by 6 bases and J by 2 bases, with 11 bases between. CDR3 size: 15 residues. Germline V gives CDR1 SGHVS, CDR2 FNYEAQ. This CDR3 reads CASSPLSTGANVLTF. The CDR3 bases are TGTGCCAGCAGTCCACTATCAACTGGGGCCAACGTCCTGACTTTC. The full variable domain, with the rest looked up from reference TRBV7-6 and TRBJ2-6, is GAGVSQSPRYKVTKRGQDVALRCDPISGHVSLYWYRQALGQGPEFLTYFNYEAQQDKSGLPNDRFSAERPEGSISTLTIQRTEQRDSAMYRCASSPLSTGANVLTFGAGSRLTVL.

The CDR3 coding sequence is TGCGCCAGCAGCTTGGGCCAGGGGACATACAATGAGCAGTTCTTC. This encodes CASSLGQGTYNEQFF. The chain is built from TRBV5-1 and TRBJ2-1; D perhaps matches TRBD1 (6 bases). Trimming shortened V by 0 bases and J by 4 bases, and 11 bases separated the two germline ends. The CDR3 totals 15 residues. CDR1 and CDR2 from the germline V gene are SGHRS and YFSETQ.

The chain recombines TRBV18 with TRBJ1-2; D remains ambiguous. Germline loops: CDR1 KGHSH, CDR2 LQKENI. This CDR3 contains 13 residues. V was pared by 3 bases and J by 4 bases, with 9 bases between. The chain's CDR3 is CASSPPAVYGYTF. In DNA, the CDR3 is TGTGCCAGCTCACCGCCGGCAGTCTATGGCTACACCTTC.

V is TRBV5-4 and J is TRBJ1-1; a possible D gene is TRBD1 (5 bases). Trimming pared 1 base from V and 4 bases from J, leaving 11 bases between. The CDR3 loop spans 14 amino acids. The V gene's germline CDR1 is SGHNT and CDR2 YYREEE (reference sequence). The CDR3 region is CASSLMGRGTEAFF. In DNA form, the CDR3 reads TGTGCCAGCAGCTTGATGGGGCGAGGCACTGAAGCTTTCTTT.

This chain connects TRBV19 to TRBJ2-7; D is unclear. Germline V lookup: CDR1 LNHDA, CDR2 SQIVND (reference sequence). With 5 bases removed from V and 3 bases from J, the gap between germline ends came to 14 bases. There are 14 residues in the CDR3. The CDR3 DNA follows: TGTGCCAGTAGTCCAGGTGGTGGTCGCTACGAGCAGTACTTC. Protein: CASSPGGGRYEQYF. Supplemented by reference TRBV19 and TRBJ2-7, the full variable domain reads DGGITQSPKYLFRKEGQNVTLSCEQNLNHDAMYWYRQDPGQGLRLIYYSQIVNDFQKGDIAEGYSVSREKKESFPLTVTSAQKNPTAFYLCASSPGGGRYEQYFGPGTRLTVT.

This chain connects TRBV6-1 to TRBJ2-7; D is unclear. The germline V gene encodes CDR1 MNHNS and CDR2 SASEGT. With 5 bases removed from V and 0 bases from J, the gap between germline ends came to 8 bases. The CDR3 has 13 amino acids. The DNA of the CDR3 is TGTGCCAGCAGTACATCACTCTCCTACGAGCAGTACTTC. Protein sequence: CASSTSLSYEQYF.

The chain uses TRBV30 and TRBJ2-1; TRBD2 agrees at 15 bases. In germline, CDR1 is GTSNPN, CDR2 SVGIG (reference sequence). Germline trimming cut 1 base from V and 7 bases from J; bases unmatched to any gene: 2. CDR3 length: 15 residues. CDR3 protein: CAWSAGTSGRNEQFF. The CDR3 nucleotides are TGTGCCTGGAGTGCCGGGACTAGCGGGAGGAATGAGCAGTTCTTC.

This clone showed up just once. This rearrangement joins TRBV19 to TRBJ1-4; 7 positions match TRBD1. The germline V gene has CDR1 LNHDA and CDR2 SQIVND (reference sequence). Unmatched junction bases numbered 7, after V lost 6 bases and J lost 6 bases. The CDR3 is 14 amino acids. DNA of the CDR3: TGTGCCAGTAGGGGGGGACAGCTCCATGAAAAACTGTTTTTT. It translates to CASRGGQLHEKLFF.

The V gene is TRBV5-4, the J gene TRBJ2-7; D gene ambiguous. Germline V gene sequence: CDR1 SGHNT, CDR2 YYREEE (reference sequence). The CDR3 contains 14 residues. The ends were cut back, 0 bases at V and 1 base at J, with 8 bases in the middle. The DNA for the CDR3 is TGTGCCAGCAGCTTGGGACCCTGGTCCTACGAGCAGTACTTC. Protein: CASSLGPWSYEQYF.

The CDR3 reads CASSDSYTDTQYF. In DNA, the CDR3 is TGTGCCAGCAGCGACTCATACACAGATACGCAGTATTTT. The rearrangement uses TRBV5-6 and TRBJ2-3, with no clear D. V lost 4 bases and J lost 2, with 8 bases in between. Looked up from germline, CDR1 is SGHDT and CDR2 is YYEEEE. The CDR3 runs 13 residues.

The chain links TRBV29-1 to TRBJ1-2; unclear D gene. The V end lost 6 bases, the J end lost 6 bases, and 17 bases lay between the germline ends. There are 13 residues in the CDR3. Per the germline V gene, CDR1 is SQVTM and CDR2 is ANQGSEA. CDR3 region: CSVLPLSGDGYTF. The CDR3 region has the DNA TGCAGCGTCCTACCCCTTTCAGGTGATGGCTACACCTTC.

This clone came up a few times. The chain is built from TRBV15 and TRBJ2-3; no firm D call. Germline CDR1 LNHNV, CDR2 YYDKDF (reference sequence). Trimming removed 1 base at V and 0 bases at J, with 8 bases between. The CDR3 covers 15 residues. CDR3 coding DNA: TGTGCCACCAGCAGAGGGCAGCCTAGCACAGATACGCAGTATTTT. Amino acids: CATSRGQPSTDTQYF.

The CDR3 sequence: CASSTVGLAGDTQYF. The CDR3 DNA is TGTGCCAGCAGCACAGTAGGGCTAGCGGGAGATACGCAGTATTTT. The chain links TRBV7-6 to TRBJ2-3; 8 positions match TRBD2. Germline CDR1 reads SGHVS; CDR2 reads FNYEAQ. This CDR3 spans 15 amino acids. The V gene end was trimmed by 5 bases and the J gene end by 5 bases; junction bases not matched to a gene: 9.

The chain recombines TRBV6-5 with TRBJ2-1; D remains ambiguous. This CDR3 spans 15 amino acids. The V gene's germline CDR1 is MNHEY and CDR2 SVGAGI. V was pared by 7 bases and J by 5 bases, with 18 bases between. The CDR3 bases are TGTGCCAGCACCCCGTTTGGCGGCCGAAACAATGAGCAGTTCTTC. This gives the protein CASTPFGGRNNEQFF.

The chain employs TRBV7-8 and TRBJ2-3; D unclear. The CDR3 spans 14 residues. V lost 5 bases to trimming and J lost 3 bases, with 12 bases between them. Per the germline V gene, CDR1 is SGHVS and CDR2 is FQNEAQ. The CDR3 coding sequence is TGTGCCAGCAGCCCTAGTTTCCGAACAGATACGCAGTATTTT. This translates into CASSPSFRTDTQYF.

The chain couples TRBV9 to TRBJ2-7, with 9 bases lining up with TRBD1. This CDR3 comprises 14 residues. The germline CDR1 and CDR2 sequences are SGDLS and YYNGEE. Unmatched junction bases numbered 7, after V lost 4 bases and J lost 5 bases. The CDR3 reads CASSNTGGADEQYF. DNA for the CDR3: TGTGCCAGCAGCAACACAGGGGGCGCCGACGAGCAGTACTTC.

This clone was picked up a small number of times. The genes are TRBV28 and TRBJ1-2; D uncertain. The CDR3 length is 14 residues. V was pared by 1 base and J by 7 bases, with 13 bases between. Per the germline V gene, CDR1 is MDHEN and CDR2 is SYDVKM. The CDR3 DNA follows: TGTGCCAGCAGTTTATCCCCTGCCATGGGTGGCTACACCTTC. Translating gives CASSLSPAMGGYTF.

The chain combines TRBV2 with TRBJ2-2; TRBD1 matches at 7 bases. This CDR3 has 14 amino acids. From germline, CDR1 is SNHLY and CDR2 FYNNEI. The junction had 5 bases not matched to a gene; V was cut back by 6 bases and J by 4 bases. The CDR3 is CASRRDRFTGELFF. The DNA for the CDR3 is TGTGCCAGCAGGAGGGACAGATTCACCGGGGAGCTGTTTTTT.